This TCR delta chain was recorded in a study of gamma-delta T cells after stem cell transplantation. This clone turned up a few times. TCRdb lists the protein of a much larger clone for this DNA, which differs at residue 15, so this is likely a read error; the protein given here is translated from the DNA itself. This CDR3 has 18 amino acids. The germline gives CDR1 GEAIGNYY, CDR2 EKD. TCRdb re-called the RT-PCR reads with CATT. The sample records about 2,500 delta-chain clones, around 21% being singletons. This TCR was recovered from a human donor. It is not recorded whose cells these are; they may come from a transplant donor. The rearrangement links TRDV2 to TRDJ1, with 12 bases that match TRDD3. Source material: gamma-delta T cells. The CDR3 here is CACDTPHWGIPSYDRLIF. The DNA for the CDR3 is TGTGCCTGTGACACCCCTCACTGGGGGATACCAAGTTACGATAGACTCATCTTT.